The sample holds a few counts of the clone carrying this T cell receptor (beta chain). The source of the sample is a study of beta chain features in type 1 diabetes. The isolated RNA, all of it, was reverse transcribed, so expressed TCRB transcripts were what got sequenced. Produced via immunoSEQ multiplex PCR; TCRdb's table is partial and in-frame only. The table lists some 100,000 clones, almost 40% of them singletons. This TCR came from a young woman in good health. Specimen: stem cell memory CD4+ T cells from blood.

CDR3 protein: CASRNSGKTNYGYTF. For the CDR3, the DNA is TGTGCCAGCAGAAACTCAGGAAAAACTAACTATGGCTACACCTTC. The V call is TRBV9, the J call TRBJ1-2, with D uncertain. V shed 5 bases and J shed 0 bases, with 14 bases lying between them. This CDR3 comprises 15 residues. Germline V lookup: CDR1 SGDLS, CDR2 YYNGEE.